This record concerns one T cell receptor beta chain sequence. This record comes from a study of blood T cell repertoires in COVID-19. The germline gives CDR1 MNHNS, CDR2 SASEGT. V trimming: 4 bases; J trimming: 4 bases; junction bases outside the gene matches: 16. The CDR3 contains 18 residues. This table comes from immunoSEQ multiplex PCR, and its TCRdb copy is limited to in-frame clones, with some not included. The table has over 150,000 clones, nearly 90% seen once. The TCR sequence derives from a man between 50 and 59 years old with COVID-19, enrolled during active disease. The chain combines TRBV6-1 with TRBJ1-1, with 9 positions matching TRBD1. Source material: peripheral blood. In DNA form, the CDR3 reads TGTGCCAGCAGTGGGATTGACAGGGGGAAACAGAGGGGCACTGAAGCTTTCTTT. Its translation is CASSGIDRGKQRGTEAFF.